Listed below are T cell receptor beta chains from one sample, sequenced in a study of PD-L1 blockade in urothelial cancer. Repertoires were generated with immunoSEQ multiplex PCR, while TCRdb's copy carries only in-frame clones and drops some. Among tens of thousands of clones listed, approximately 80% were seen once. The material sequenced was PBMCs, taken around atezolizumab (anti-PD-L1) treatment. All receptors come from a man aged 70-80 years with urothelial cancer. CDR3s include the opening cysteine and the closing phenylalanine or tryptophan. D genes are given only for firm matches. The size field is filled for only some rows; it gives once, few, many or a size class.

CDR3 protein	CDR3 DNA	V gene	clone size	J gene	D gene
CASSLRSGGNEQFF	TGCGCCAGCAGCTTGCGGTCGGGTGGGAATGAGCAGTTCTTC	TRBV5-1	NA	TRBJ2-1	NA
CATSSLQGARETQYF	TGTGCCACCAGCAGCCTACAGGGGGCCCGAGAGACCCAGTACTTC	TRBV15	NA	TRBJ2-5	TRBD1
CASSLPGGSGPGNEQFF	TGTGCCAGCAGCTTACCCGGGGGTAGCGGCCCTGGCAATGAGCAGTTCTTC	TRBV7-9	NA	TRBJ2-1	NA
CASSPLNVAQKTQYF	TGCGCCAGCAGCCCATTAAATGTGGCCCAGAAGACCCAGTACTTC	TRBV5-1	NA	TRBJ2-5	NA
CAWTSGLSTDTQYF	TGTGCCTGGACAAGCGGGCTTAGCACAGATACGCAGTATTTT	TRBV30	few	TRBJ2-3	NA
CASRGPIVGYGYTF	TGTGCCAGCAGGGGGCCTATTGTAGGCTATGGCTACACCTTC	TRBV5-4	few	TRBJ1-2	NA
CASSQGLVGYEQFF	TGCGCCAGCAGCCAGGGACTAGTCGGGTATGAGCAGTTCTTC	TRBV5-1	NA	TRBJ2-1	TRBD2
CASSLQAGEGADTQYF	TGCGCCAGCAGTCTCCAGGCGGGGGAGGGCGCAGATACGCAGTATTTT	TRBV5-1	NA	TRBJ2-3	TRBD2
CASKDRGRETQYF	TGTGCCAGCAAGGACAGGGGGCGGGAGACCCAGTACTTC	TRBV25-1	NA	TRBJ2-5	TRBD1
CASSQDSEEIAGEYEQYF	TGCGCCAGCAGCCAAGATAGTGAAGAGATAGCGGGAGAATACGAGCAGTACTTC	TRBV4-1	NA	TRBJ2-7	TRBD2
CASSPRLAGGPDTQYF	TGTGCCAGCTCACCCCGACTAGCGGGAGGGCCAGATACGCAGTATTTT	TRBV18	NA	TRBJ2-3	TRBD2
CASSVGGAFNQPQHF	TGTGCCAGTAGTGTGGGGGGGGCATTTAATCAGCCCCAGCATTTT	TRBV19	NA	TRBJ1-5	NA
CASSQEGLAGAGNDNEQFF	TGCGCCAGCAGCCAAGAAGGACTAGCGGGAGCGGGCAACGACAATGAGCAGTTCTTC	TRBV4-1	NA	TRBJ2-1	TRBD2
CATSAEPPGQAYEQYF	TGTGCCACCAGCGCAGAGCCCCCGGGACAGGCCTACGAGCAGTACTTC	TRBV15	once	TRBJ2-7	TRBD1
CASSLAGQGYEQYF	TGTGCCAGCAGCTTAGCGGGACAGGGTTACGAGCAGTACTTC	TRBV7-9	many	TRBJ2-7	TRBD1
CASRQTALDEQFF	TGTGCCAGCAGGCAGACAGCCCTCGATGAGCAGTTCTTC	TRBV7-3	NA	TRBJ2-1	NA
CASSELLGTDTQYF	TGTGCCAGCAGTGAATTACTGGGCACAGATACGCAGTATTTT	TRBV2	once	TRBJ2-3	NA
CASLETTGGGDTQYF	TGTGCCAGCTTGGAGACTACGGGAGGGGGGGATACGCAGTATTTT	TRBV4-2	NA	TRBJ2-3	TRBD2
CASSLGLAGEWNEQFF	TGTGCCAGCAGCTTGGGCCTAGCGGGAGAGTGGAATGAGCAGTTCTTC	TRBV5-4	NA	TRBJ2-1	TRBD2
CASSLAPDRGHRKLFF	TGTGCCAGCAGTTTAGCCCCCGACAGGGGGCATAGAAAACTGTTTTTT	TRBV28	NA	TRBJ1-4	TRBD1
CASSITSQETQYF	TGTGCCAGTAGTATCACTAGCCAAGAGACCCAGTACTTC	TRBV19	NA	TRBJ2-5	NA
CASSLLAASNNEQFF	TGTGCCAGCAGTTTACTAGCGGCCTCCAACAATGAGCAGTTCTTC	TRBV2	once	TRBJ2-1	TRBD2
CASCPGQANYEQYF	TGTGCCAGCTGTCCGGGACAGGCAAACTACGAGCAGTACTTC	TRBV6-6	NA	TRBJ2-7	TRBD1
CASSSGLAGEVETQYF	TGCGCCAGCAGCTCCGGACTAGCGGGAGAGGTGGAGACCCAGTACTTC	TRBV5-1	NA	TRBJ2-5	TRBD2